Listed here are 22 T cell receptor beta chains from one sample, sequenced in a study of regulatory T cells in long-lasting Graves disease. The authors built TCR beta libraries using iRepertoire HTBI primers and Arm-PCR of CDR3 regions. TCRdb re-called the multiplex PCR reads with MiXCR, one entry per CDR3 protein. The profile shows roughly 320,000 distinct CDR3 sequences, roughly 17% of them singletons. As to time point: newly diagnosed GD, antithyroid drugs for less than 3 months. Extracted PBMC RNA gave rise to the TCR library. The same specimen was also included in a second study, on T cells in Graves' hyperthyroidism and ophthalmopathy.

The sample was peripheral blood mononuclear cells (PBMCs), taken at new diagnosis, from a patient treated with antithyroid drugs. These receptors all stem from a man between 35 and 55 years old with Graves disease.

The chain recombines TRBV19 with TRBJ2-1; D is perhaps TRBD1 (6 bases). The germline gives CDR1 LNHDA, CDR2 SQIVND (reference sequence). Trimming took 4 bases from V and 7 from J, leaving 14 bases between them. CDR3 size: 14 residues. The CDR3 protein is CASSRNQGLNEQFF. The CDR3 nucleotides are TGTGCCAGTAGTAGGAATCAGGGGTTGAATGAGCAGTTCTTC.

In its sample, this clonotype was seen a few times. The chain links TRBV5-6 to TRBJ2-1, with 11 bases that match TRBD1. The CDR3 covers 16 residues. The V segment lost 3 bases and the J segment 4 bases; nucleotides outside the gene matches: 6. Germline CDR1 and CDR2: SGHDT and YYEEEE. CDR3 DNA sequence: TGTGCCAGCAGCTGGGGACAGGGGGTAATGTACAATGAGCAGTTCTTC. It is translated as CASSWGQGVMYNEQFF.

This clonotype has only a few counts. This chain connects TRBV7-9 to TRBJ1-2; TRBD1 is a possible D gene (5 bases). CDR1 SEHNR and CDR2 FQNEAQ come from the germline V gene (reference sequence). V gave up 0 bases and J gave up 4 bases, with 12 bases separating them. The CDR3 spans 15 residues. The DNA for the CDR3 is TGTGCCAGCAGCTTAGCGGGCAGGGAGTTCTATGGCTACACCTTC. It codes for CASSLAGREFYGYTF.

This clonotype was counted many times. CDR3 coding DNA: TGTGCCAGCAGCTGGGACCGACAGGTTTTGGACATTCAGTACTTC. As protein: CASSWDRQVLDIQYF. V gene TRBV7-2 combines with J gene TRBJ2-4; TRBD1 might be the D (6 bases). The CDR3 spans 15 residues. Trimming pared 4 bases from V and 8 bases from J, leaving 18 bases between. Germline V gives CDR1 SGHTA, CDR2 FQGNSA.

This chain links TRBV29-1 with TRBJ2-3; TRBD1 matches 11 bases. The ends lost 6 bases at V and 4 bases at J; junction bases unmatched: 3. Germline CDR1 and CDR2: SQVTM and ANQGSEA. The CDR3 extends over 13 amino acids. The CDR3, as DNA: TGCAGCGTCCCGGGACAGGGGGCAGATACGCAGTATTTT. This encodes CSVPGQGADTQYF.

On this clonotype: A much larger clone lies one base from this, so it may be a read error. The rearrangement links TRBV15 to TRBJ2-3; 9 bases are shared with TRBD1. CDR1 is LNHNV and CDR2 is YYDKDF in the germline V gene (reference sequence). The CDR3 is 15 residues long. The CDR3 bases are TGTGCCACCAGCAGAGGACAGGGGGAATCAGATATGCAGTATTTT. Its translation: CATSRGQGESDMQYF.

This clonotype was seen at least ten times. The chain recombines TRBV6-2 or TRBV6-3 with TRBJ1-4; 7 nucleotides align to TRBD1. The V segment lost 6 bases and the J segment 8 bases; nucleotides outside the gene matches: 12. The CDR3 extends over 15 amino acids. CDR1 MNHEY and CDR2 SVGEGT come from the germline V gene. CDR3 DNA: TGTGCCAGCAGCCCCTGGGGAGGGGGCGAAGAAAAACTGTTTTTT. It codes for CASSPWGGGEEKLFF.

This clonotype was seen repeatedly, ten times or more. As DNA, the CDR3 is TGTGCCAGCAGCCCCTTGACAGGGAAGATCTACGAGCAGTACTTC. Protein sequence: CASSPLTGKIYEQYF. This chain connects TRBV14 to TRBJ2-7, with 7 nucleotides matching TRBD1. There are 15 residues in the CDR3. The junction had 9 bases not matched to a gene; V was cut back by 4 bases and J by 3 bases. From germline, CDR1 is SGHDN and CDR2 FVKESK.

This clonotype has ten or more counts. The gene calls are TRBV30 and TRBJ1-1; 10 bases fit TRBD1. The germline CDR1 and CDR2 sequences are GTSNPN and SVGIG (reference sequence). The V and J ends lost 5 bases and 5 bases, in that order; junction bases with no gene match: 2. The CDR3 totals 12 residues. CDR3 sequence (DNA): TGTGCCTGGGAGGACAGGGGGACTGAAGCTTTCTTT. Translation: CAWEDRGTEAFF.

This clonotype was found many times. The gene calls are TRBV11-3 and TRBJ2-4, with 8 bases lining up with TRBD2. Trimming at V came to 5 bases and at J to 5 bases, leaving 8 bases not matched to a gene. This CDR3 has 15 residues. Germline lookup yields CDR1 SGHNT and CDR2 YENEEA. CDR3 nucleotide sequence: TGTGCCAGCAGCGCCGGACTAGCCCGGGAAAACATTCAGTACTTC. Its translation: CASSAGLARENIQYF.

In this sample, this clonotype turned up many times. The chain combines TRBV12-3 or TRBV12-4 with TRBJ1-1; a possible D gene is TRBD1 (5 bases). V shed 7 bases and J shed 5 bases, with 14 bases lying between them. The CDR3 is 13 amino acids. CDR3 sequence reads: CASTPGVGTEAFF. The CDR3 region has the DNA TGTGCCAGCACCCCGGGGGTTGGTACTGAAGCTTTCTTT.

This clonotype was counted many times. The chain carries TRBV11-1 and TRBJ2-1; 7 bases are a match to TRBD2. The V gene end was trimmed by 6 bases and the J gene end by 9 bases; junction bases not matched to a gene: 5. CDR1 SGHAT and CDR2 FQDESV come from the germline V gene (reference sequence). The CDR3 spans 12 residues. This chain's CDR3 is CASSHWGGEQFF. CDR3 coding DNA: TGTGCCAGCAGTCACTGGGGGGGTGAGCAGTTCTTC. Full variable domain (missing parts from reference TRBV11-1 and TRBJ2-1): EAEVAQSPRYKITEKSQAVAFWCDPISGHATLYWYRQILGQGPELLVQFQDESVVDDSQLPKDRFSAERLKGVDSTLKIQPAELGDSAMYLCASSHWGGEQFFGPGTRLTVL.

This clonotype was observed at least ten times. A read error may produce the germline difference seen at one junction end. V gene TRBV5-1 combines with J gene TRBJ1-3; D unresolved. CDR3 size: 14 residues. CDR1 is SGHRS, CDR2 YFSETQ, per germline. DNA of the CDR3: TGTGCCAGCAGCTTAGAGGCCTCTGGAAACACCATATATTTT. Amino acids: CASSLEASGNTIYF.

The chain has TRBV6-1 and TRBJ1-5; D gene ambiguous. This CDR3 is 14 amino acids long. V was pared by 2 bases and J by 9 bases, with 14 bases between. CDR1 and CDR2 from the germline V gene are MNHNS and SASEGT. The CDR3 DNA reads as TGTGCCAGCAGTGAACCGGGAGGGTGGAGGCCCCAGCATTTT. Residues: CASSEPGGWRPQHF.

CDR3 coding DNA: TGTGCCACCAGCCAAGGGGGGGGCGTTGAGGGCACTGAAGCTTTCTTT. Translated: CATSQGGGVEGTEAFF. The V gene is TRBV24-1, the J gene TRBJ1-1; weak D call: TRBD1 (6 bases). The V end was cut by 7 bases, the J end by 4 bases, with 21 bases between. CDR3 length: 16 amino acids. Germline values: CDR1 KGHDR, CDR2 SFDVKD.

This clonotype was found many times. This chain uses TRBV2 with TRBJ1-3; D might be TRBD1 (6 bases). Between the trimmed V and J ends, which lost 5 bases and 0 bases, there was a span of 11 bases. CDR1 is SNHLY, CDR2 FYNNEI, per germline. This CDR3 has 15 residues. This CDR3 reads CASSFTGFSGNTIYF. CDR3 sequence (DNA): TGTGCCAGCAGTTTCACAGGGTTCTCTGGAAACACCATATATTTT.

This clonotype was counted ten times or more. This probably arose from a read error, given a far larger clone one base away. V gene TRBV25-1 combines with J gene TRBJ1-5, with D hard to call. CDR3 length: 14 residues. Germline V gene sequence: CDR1 MGHDK, CDR2 SYGVNS. Deletions cut 2 bases from V and 0 bases from J, with 5 bases between. The CDR3 region has the DNA TGTGCCAGCAGTGAAGAATATAGCAATCAGCCCCAGCATTTT. Its protein is CASSEEYSNQPQHF.

The V call is TRBV19, the J call TRBJ2-5; TRBD1 matches at 10 bases. The CDR3 loop spans 17 amino acids. The germline gives CDR1 LNHDA, CDR2 SQIVND (reference sequence). V trimming: 1 base; J trimming: 5 bases; junction bases outside the gene matches: 10. This CDR3 is CASSIGVDRGNLETQYF. DNA for the CDR3: TGTGCCAGTAGTATAGGCGTGGACAGGGGGAATCTGGAGACCCAGTACTTC.

This clonotype was recorded at least ten times. The CDR3 DNA is TGTGCCAGCAGCTTATCGCGGGACACCGGGGAGCTGTTTTTT. Translation: CASSLSRDTGELFF. The chain joins TRBV7-2 to TRBJ2-2; a weak D match, TRBD2 (5 bases). This CDR3 is 14 amino acids long. The ends were cut back, 2 bases at V and 3 bases at J, with 7 bases in the middle. Germline V CDR1 and CDR2: SGHTA, FQGNSA. Full variable domain (rest looked up from reference TRBV7-2 and TRBJ2-2): GAGVSQSPSNKVTEKGKDVELRCDPISGHTALYWYRQSLGQGLEFLIYFQGNSAPDKSGLPSDRFSAERTGGSVSTLTIQRTQQEDSAVYLCASSLSRDTGELFFGEGSRLTVL.

This clonotype was seen a few times. The chain couples TRBV10-3 to TRBJ2-3, with D possibly matching TRBD2 (6 bases). This CDR3 has 13 residues. CDR1 and CDR2 (germline): ENHRY, SYGVKD. The V and J ends lost 6 bases and 1 base respectively, with 8 bases between them. CDR3 protein: CAISGSGTDTQYF. CDR3 coding DNA: TGTGCCATCAGCGGGAGCGGCACAGATACGCAGTATTTT.

The chain uses TRBV20-1 and TRBJ2-7; the match to TRBD2 covers 11 bases. V trimming: 3 bases; J trimming: 6 bases; junction bases outside the gene matches: 7. This CDR3 region has 14 residues. Germline V gene data show CDR1 as DFQATT and CDR2 as SNEGSKA (reference sequence). In DNA, the CDR3 is TGCAGTGCTAGCCTAGCGGGGGGCGCCGCCGAGCAGTACTTC. Protein: CSASLAGGAAEQYF.

In this sample, this clonotype turned up many times. The chain carries TRBV7-2 and TRBJ2-5, with D unresolved. CDR1 SGHTA and CDR2 FQGNSA come from the germline V gene. The CDR3 consists of 15 residues. Deletions cut 0 bases from V and 4 bases from J, with 12 bases between. CDR3 in DNA: TGTGCCAGCAGCTTAGCGAAAAGGCCCGGAGAGACCCAGTACTTC. It is translated as CASSLAKRPGETQYF.